This TCR beta chain was recorded in a study of beta chain features in type 1 diabetes. Study context: The examined sorted cells totaled 85 million to 120 million across samples.

Every isolated RNA sample was fully reverse transcribed, so sequencing captured expressed TCRB transcripts. Measured with immunoSEQ multiplex PCR; TCRdb has only the in-frame clones, and not every one. Among more than 100,000 clones listed, about 10% were seen once. Concerning this clone itself: Its antigen is as yet unknown.

Study-level results: Naive, central memory and regulatory TCRB repertoires appeared more similar among patients than healthy donors. For Type 1 diabetes patients, all four CD4+ subsets carried TCRB CDR3s that were moderately but significantly shorter.

There are 13 residues in the CDR3. Trimming took off 2 bases at V and 7 bases at J, with 12 bases between the two ends. Germline V CDR1 and CDR2: GTSNPN, SVGIG (reference sequence). The receptor comes from a man aged 25-40 years with type 1 diabetes. The V and J genes are TRBV30 and TRBJ2-1; a weak D match, TRBD1 (5 bases). The sequencing sample was made of central memory CD4+ T cells from blood. CDR3 nucleotide sequence: TGTGCCTGGAGTACAGGTATGGGGAATGAGCAGTTCTTC. Translating it yields CAWSTGMGNEQFF.